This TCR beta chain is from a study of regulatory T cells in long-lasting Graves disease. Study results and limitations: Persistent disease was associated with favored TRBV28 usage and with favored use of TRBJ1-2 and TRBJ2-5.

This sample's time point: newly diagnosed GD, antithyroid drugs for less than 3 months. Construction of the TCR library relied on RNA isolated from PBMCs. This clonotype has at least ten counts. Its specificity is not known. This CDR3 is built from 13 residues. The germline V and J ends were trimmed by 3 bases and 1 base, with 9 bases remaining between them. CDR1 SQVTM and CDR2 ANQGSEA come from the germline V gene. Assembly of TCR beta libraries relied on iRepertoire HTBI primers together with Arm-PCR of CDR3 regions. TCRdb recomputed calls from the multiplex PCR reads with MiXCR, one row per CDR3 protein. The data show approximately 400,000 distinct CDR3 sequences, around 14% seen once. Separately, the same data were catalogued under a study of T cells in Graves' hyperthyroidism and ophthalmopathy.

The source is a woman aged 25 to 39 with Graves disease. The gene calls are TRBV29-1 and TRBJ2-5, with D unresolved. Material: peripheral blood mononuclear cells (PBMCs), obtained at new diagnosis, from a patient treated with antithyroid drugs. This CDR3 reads CSVDPGAQETQYF. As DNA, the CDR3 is TGCAGCGTTGACCCCGGAGCCCAAGAGACCCAGTACTTC.